This T cell receptor beta chain emerged from a study of shared clonotypes between healthy human individuals. Libraries were prepared by immunoSEQ multiplex PCR; TCRdb keeps only in-frame clonotypes and omits some of them. Found here are millions of clones, approximately 94% of them singletons; the top ten hold roughly 1.7%. In the naive CD8 group, cells lacked CD45RO and were positively selected for CCR7, so terminally differentiated effector memory CD45RA+ cells were left out. Findings and caveats of the study: The diversity represented, both genetic and in exposure history, was limited by few donors.

V shed 5 bases and J shed 2 bases, with 12 bases lying between them. Germline V gene lookup returns CDR1 LNHNV and CDR2 YYDKDF (reference sequence). The CDR3 length is 15 residues. Notes on this clone: No antigen is known for it.

This chain uses TRBV15 with TRBJ2-2; TRBD1 or TRBD2 may be the D gene (5 bases each). Input material: naive CD8+ T cells from PBMCs. The TCR sequence derives from a young man in good health. Some clones in this sample may be carry-over from other donors' samples. CDR3 sequence: CATSPGPLNTGELFF. The CDR3 nucleotides are TGTGCCACCAGCCCGGGGCCCCTTAACACCGGGGAGCTGTTTTTT.